This entry concerns a single T cell receptor (beta chain). This entry is derived from a study of blood T cell repertoires in COVID-19. The overall study: Donors in the United States, Italy and Spain gave samples during acute or convalescent COVID-19.

The length of the CDR3 is 14 residues. Trimming cost V 7 bases and J 5 bases, with 15 bases left between them. The germline gives CDR1 SGHTA, CDR2 FQGTGA. This table comes from immunoSEQ multiplex PCR, and its TCRdb copy is limited to in-frame clones, with some not included. This table holds about 80,000 clones, approximately 88% found once. This rearrangement joins TRBV7-3 to TRBJ2-1, with D perhaps matching TRBD2 (6 bases). The sequenced sample consisted of peripheral blood. This receptor was taken from a woman older than 75 with active or convalescent COVID-19. CDR3 in DNA: TGTGCCAGCACGGGAGCCCCCCAAAACAATGAGCAGTTCTTC. Translation: CASTGAPQNNEQFF. Supplemented by reference TRBV7-3 and TRBJ2-1, the full variable domain reads GAGVSQTPSNKVTEKGKYVELRCDPISGHTALYWYRQSLGQGPEFLIYFQGTGAADDSGLPNDRFFAVRPEGSVSTLKIQRTERGDSAVYLCASTGAPQNNEQFFGPGTRLTVL.